Here is one T cell receptor beta chain with its context. The sample comes from a study of blood T cell repertoires in COVID-19. Looking at the study overall: Sources were T cells, B-cell-depleted T cells, or PBMCs; the material itself was cDNA or gDNA.

Those who participated ranged in age from roughly 18 to 89 years and resided in roughly 26 US areas. Participants' own reports of clinical history determined their cohort assignment. Authors' methods: How many nucleated cells were present was estimated from reference gene primer amplification. Clones were sequenced by immunoSEQ multiplex PCR, and TCRdb holds only the in-frame ones, with some missing. V and J calls and clone size are as listed in that table; D and trimming were resolved from the DNA. The repertoire holds 300,000 to 400,000 clones, more than 75% seen once, with around 0.95% in the top ten. Germline CDR1 reads SNHLY; CDR2 reads FYNNEI. V lost 8 bases, J lost 7 bases, and 11 bases stayed unmatched. CDR3 length equals 15 residues.

Material: PBMCs or T cells enriched from blood (not recorded which). This TCR came from a woman aged 25 to 45 with acute COVID-19. This chain connects TRBV2 to TRBJ1-6; TRBD1 aligns across 7 bases. Here the CDR3 reads CASLLPGQTNSPLHF. Written as DNA, the CDR3 is TGTGCCAGCCTTCTCCCGGGACAGACCAATTCACCCCTCCACTTT.